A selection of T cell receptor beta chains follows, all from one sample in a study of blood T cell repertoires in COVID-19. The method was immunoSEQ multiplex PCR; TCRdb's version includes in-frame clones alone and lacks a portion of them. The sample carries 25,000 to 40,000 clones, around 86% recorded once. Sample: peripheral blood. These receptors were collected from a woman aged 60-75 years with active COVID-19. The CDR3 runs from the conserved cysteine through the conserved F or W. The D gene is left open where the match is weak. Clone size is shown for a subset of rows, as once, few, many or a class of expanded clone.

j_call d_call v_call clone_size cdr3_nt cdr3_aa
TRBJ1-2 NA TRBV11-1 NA TGTGCCAGCAGCTTAGGCCAGGGGAGTCACTATGGCTACACCTTC CASSLGQGSHYGYTF
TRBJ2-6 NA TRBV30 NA TGTGTAGGGGGATACTCTGGGGCCAACGTCCTGACTTTC CVGGYSGANVLTF
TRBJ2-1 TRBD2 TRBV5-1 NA TGCGCCAGCAGCTTGGCGTCTAGCGGGGCCACCTACAATGAGCAGTTCTTC CASSLASSGATYNEQFF
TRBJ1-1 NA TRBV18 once TGTGCCAGCTCACCAGGGTGGCAGAGGATGAACACTGAAGCTTTCTTT CASSPGWQRMNTEAFF
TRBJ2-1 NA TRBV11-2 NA TGTGCCAGCAGCTTGGGAGTTCAGACCCTACAGTTCTTC CASSLGVQTLQFF
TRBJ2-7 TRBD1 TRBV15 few TGTGCCACCAGCAGCCACTGGGACAGGGCCTACGAGCAGTACTTC CATSSHWDRAYEQYF
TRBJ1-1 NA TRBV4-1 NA TGCGCCAGCAGCCAACGGATTCCGGGACAAACGAACACTGAAGCTTTCTTT CASSQRIPGQTNTEAFF
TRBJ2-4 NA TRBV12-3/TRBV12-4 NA TGTGCCAGCTATCCGGGCATTCAGTACTTC CASYPGIQYF
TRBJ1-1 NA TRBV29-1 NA TGCAGCGTGAGCCTAGGGGGGAACACTGAAGCTTTCTTT CSVSLGGNTEAFF
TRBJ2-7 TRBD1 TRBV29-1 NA TGCAGCGTTGTGGAGGGACAGGGGCCCACCTACGAGCAGTACTTC CSVVEGQGPTYEQYF
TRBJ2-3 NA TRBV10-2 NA TGCGCCAGCAGTGAGTCGATGGCTAGCGCCTCCACAGATACGCAGTATTTT CASSESMASASTDTQYF
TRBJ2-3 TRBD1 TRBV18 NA TGTGCCAGCTCACCTCGACAGGGGGCCGGAGATACGCAGTATTTT CASSPRQGAGDTQYF
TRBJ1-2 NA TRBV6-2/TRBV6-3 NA TGTGCCAGCAGTTACTCGGCAGGGCATGGCTACACCTTC CASSYSAGHGYTF
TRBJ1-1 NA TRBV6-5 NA TGTGCCAGCAGCCGAAGTCGGGTTGGCACTGAAGCTTTCTTT CASSRSRVGTEAFF
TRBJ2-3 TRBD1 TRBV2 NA TGTGCCAGCAGCCCAATGGGACAGCCCACAGATACGCAGTATTTT CASSPMGQPTDTQYF
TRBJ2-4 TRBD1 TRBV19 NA TGTGCCAGTAACTCCCCGGGACAGGGATCCAAAAACATTCAGTACTTC CASNSPGQGSKNIQYF
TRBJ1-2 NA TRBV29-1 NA TGCAGCGTTTTGAACAGGGCCGGCTCGGGCTACACCTTC CSVLNRAGSGYTF
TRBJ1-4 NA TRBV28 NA TGTGCCAGCAGTTTTCGGGGGTACATGAGGAAACTGTTTTTT CASSFRGYMRKLFF
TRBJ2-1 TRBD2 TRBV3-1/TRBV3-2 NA TGTGCCAGCAGCCCCTATAGCGGGCGCAACAATGAGCAGTTCTTC CASSPYSGRNNEQFF
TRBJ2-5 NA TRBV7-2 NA TGTGCCAGCAGCTTAGCCGGAGGGCGACAGGGGACCCAGTACTTC CASSLAGGRQGTQYF
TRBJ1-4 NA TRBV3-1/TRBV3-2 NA TGTGCCAGCAGCCAAGGGGGAGGGTGGGCAAAACTGTTTTTT CASSQGGGWAKLFF
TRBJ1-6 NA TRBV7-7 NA TGTGCTAGCAGCTTTGGGGCCGGTTCACCCCTCCACTTT CASSFGAGSPLHF
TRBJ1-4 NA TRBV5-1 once TGCGCCAGCAGCAGGGGAATTAATGAAAAACTGTTTTTT CASSRGINEKLFF
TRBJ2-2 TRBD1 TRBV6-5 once TGTGCCAGCAGTCCACAGCCAGGGGGAGTCGGGGAGCTGTTTTTT CASSPQPGGVGELFF
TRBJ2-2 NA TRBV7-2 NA TGTGCCAGCAGGTTTCGGGCAGGGAGGACCGGGGAGCTGTTTTTT CASRFRAGRTGELFF
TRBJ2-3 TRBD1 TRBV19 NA TGTGCCAGTAGTATAGCACGGGACAGACCCACAGCTACGCAGTATTTT CASSIARDRPTATQYF
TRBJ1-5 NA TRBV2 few TGTGCCAGCAGACGGGGGATATATAGCAATCAGCCCCAGCATTTT CASRRGIYSNQPQHF
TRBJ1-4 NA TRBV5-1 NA TGCGCCAGCAGCTTGGCTACTGGTGAAAAACTGTTTTTT CASSLATGEKLFF
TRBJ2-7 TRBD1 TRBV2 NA TGTGCCAGCAGGGGGACAGGTTTAACCTACGAGCAGTACTTC CASRGTGLTYEQYF
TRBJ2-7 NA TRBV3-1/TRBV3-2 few TGTGCCAGCAGCCAGCGGACTTTCACCTACGAGCAGTACTTC CASSQRTFTYEQYF
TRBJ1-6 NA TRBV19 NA TGTGCCAGTAGTAGGCTCGGGGATACACCCCTCCACTTT CASSRLGDTPLHF
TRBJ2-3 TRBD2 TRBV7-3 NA TGTGCCAGCAGCACCGGACTAGCCCCATACATAGATACGCAGTATTTT CASSTGLAPYIDTQYF
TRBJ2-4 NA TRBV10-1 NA TGCGCCAGCAGTGGGGCTTCCAAAAACATTCAGTACTTC CASSGASKNIQYF
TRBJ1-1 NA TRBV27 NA TGTGCCAGCAGTTTAGACAGGAGATTGAACACTGAAGCTTTCTTT CASSLDRRLNTEAFF
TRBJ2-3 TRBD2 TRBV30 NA TGTGCCTGGAGTCAACCCTCTAGCGGGGGCACAGATACGCAGTATTTT CAWSQPSSGGTDTQYF
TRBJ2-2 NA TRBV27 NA TGTGCCAGCAAGTTCAGGGGTAACACCGGGGAGCTGTTTTTT CASKFRGNTGELFF
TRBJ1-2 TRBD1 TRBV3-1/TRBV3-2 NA TGTGCCAGCAGCCTCCCGGGACAGAACTATGGCTACACCTTC CASSLPGQNYGYTF
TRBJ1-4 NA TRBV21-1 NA TGTGCCAGCGCAAAGAAGCCCATGCAGGACAGGCGCCAGACTCATAATGAAAAACTGTTTTTT CASAKKPMQDRRQTHNEKLFF